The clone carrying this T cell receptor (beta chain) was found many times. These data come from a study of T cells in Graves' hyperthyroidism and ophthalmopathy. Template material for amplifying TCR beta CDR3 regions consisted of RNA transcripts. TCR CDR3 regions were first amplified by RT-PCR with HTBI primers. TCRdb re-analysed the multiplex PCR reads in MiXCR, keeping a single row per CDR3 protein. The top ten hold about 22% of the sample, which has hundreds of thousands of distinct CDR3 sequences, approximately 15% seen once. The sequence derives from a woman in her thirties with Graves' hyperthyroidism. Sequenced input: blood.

For the CDR3, the DNA is TGCGCCAGCAGCTCTTCCGGTCAGGGGATGAACACTGAAGCTTTCTTT. Its translation is CASSSSGQGMNTEAFF. The gene calls are TRBV5-1 and TRBJ1-1, with D possibly TRBD1 on 6 matching bases. The CDR3 is made up of 16 amino acids. Trimming stripped 3 bases from V and 0 bases from J, with 15 bases between. Germline V CDR1 and CDR2: SGHRS, YFSETQ.